Following are 30 T cell receptor beta chains from one sample sequenced in a study of CD8+CD57+ T cells in acquired aplastic anemia. Individuals selected for sequencing had exhibited CD8+CD57+ cell expansion on flow cytometry. Genomic DNA acted as the template from which TCR beta VDJ combination and CDR3 sequence profiling were carried out. TCRdb called the reads again in MiXCR, with one record for every CDR3 protein. Among fewer than 200,000 distinct CDR3 sequences listed, under 50% were seen once. Sequenced: sorted CD4+, CD8+, or CD8+CD57+ T cells (not recorded which) from PBMCs. Every receptor here comes from a human donor with aplastic anemia.

This clonotype was observed at least ten times. The chain recombines TRBV10-3 with TRBJ1-2; the match to TRBD1 covers 7 bases. The germline CDR1 and CDR2 sequences are ENHRY and SYGVKD. The CDR3 consists of 17 residues. The V gene end was trimmed by 2 bases and the J gene end by 0 bases; junction bases not matched to a gene: 9. The CDR3 DNA reads TGTGCCATCAGTGAGCGGGTAGGGGGCCAATCTAACTATGGCTACACCTTC. It specifies CAISERVGGQSNYGYTF.

Comments on this clonotype: Since a much larger clone is just one base distant, this may be a read error. The chain joins TRBV9 to TRBJ1-3; possible D gene TRBD1, 6 bases. Between the trimmed V and J ends, which lost 3 bases and 0 bases, there was a span of 16 bases. Germline-derived CDR1 and CDR2 are SGDLS and YYNGEE. This CDR3 has 17 residues. CDR3 sequence (DNA): TGTGCCAGCAGCGCATCCTTGACAGGAGCCTCTGGAAACACCATATATTTT. It yields the protein CASSASLTGASGNTIYF.

This clonotype was seen repeatedly, ten times or more. The rearrangement links TRBV10-2 to TRBJ2-7, with 8 bases fitting TRBD2. V trimming: 3 bases; J trimming: 5 bases; junction bases outside the gene matches: 9. The CDR3 extends over 15 amino acids. In germline, CDR1 is WSHSY, CDR2 SAAADI. The CDR3 loop is CASSETGTRADEQYF. DNA of the CDR3: TGCGCCAGCAGTGAAACCGGGACTAGGGCCGACGAGCAGTACTTC.

CDR3 sequence (DNA): TGCAGTGCTAGAGATGTTAGAGCGGGAGTGCTCTACGAGCAGTACTTC. Its translation: CSARDVRAGVLYEQYF. The gene calls are TRBV20-1 and TRBJ2-7; the match to TRBD2 covers 8 bases. The ends lost 0 bases at V and 3 bases at J; junction bases unmatched: 10. Germline V gene sequence: CDR1 DFQATT, CDR2 SNEGSKA (reference sequence). There are 16 residues in the CDR3.

The chain carries TRBV24-1 and TRBJ1-1; tentative D call: TRBD1 (5 bases). V dropped 2 bases and J dropped 4 bases, with 10 bases sitting between them. The CDR3 covers 14 residues. The germline CDR1 and CDR2 sequences are KGHDR and SFDVKD. The CDR3 DNA is TGTGCCACCAGTGATTCCCTTGGGGGCACTGAAGCTTTCTTT. As protein: CATSDSLGGTEAFF.

CDR3 sequence: CASSLMAGGGWDYGYTF. CDR3 sequence (DNA): TGTGCCAGCAGCTTAATGGCAGGGGGCGGATGGGACTATGGCTACACCTTC. This chain uses TRBV11-2 with TRBJ1-2; 8 positions match TRBD1. V gave up 2 bases and J gave up 3 bases; unmatched junction bases: 11. The CDR3 spans 17 residues. The germline gives CDR1 SGHAT, CDR2 FQNNGV. Supplemented by reference TRBV11-2 and TRBJ1-2, the full variable domain reads EAGVAQSPRYKIIEKRQSVAFWCNPISGHATLYWYQQILGQGPKLLIQFQNNGVVDDSQLPKDRFSAERLKGVDSTLKIQPAKLEDSAVYLCASSLMAGGGWDYGYTFGSGTRLTVV.

Concerning this clonotype itself: A much larger clone is a single base away; this may be a read error. V and J are TRBV5-4 and TRBJ2-2; 7 positions match TRBD1. The germline V gene encodes CDR1 SGHNT and CDR2 YYREEE (reference sequence). The CDR3 has 16 residues. This CDR3 is CASSSGQVINTGEPFF. As DNA, the CDR3 is TGTGCCAGCAGCTCCGGACAGGTCATTAACACCGGGGAGCCGTTTTTT.

This clonotype was found many times. Here the CDR3 reads CSDMGSTDTQYF. CDR3 DNA: TGCAGTGATATGGGGAGCACAGATACGCAGTATTTT. This sequence joins TRBV20-1 and TRBJ2-3; D is undetermined. V shed 7 bases and J shed 0 bases, with 8 bases lying between them. This CDR3 spans 12 amino acids. Germline loops: CDR1 DFQATT, CDR2 SNEGSKA (reference sequence).

The V gene is TRBV7-6, the J gene TRBJ2-7; 14 nucleotides agree with TRBD2. From germline, CDR1 is SGHVS and CDR2 FNYEAQ. With 5 bases clipped from V and 2 bases from J, the junction kept 5 bases outside the gene matches. CDR3 length: 16 residues. CDR3 bases: TGTGCCAGCAGCCTCGGACTAGCGGGAGGCCCCTACGAGCAGTACTTC. Its protein product is CASSLGLAGGPYEQYF.

The rearrangement uses TRBV10-3 and TRBJ1-5; D unresolved. Germline CDR1 ENHRY, CDR2 SYGVKD. This CDR3 contains 15 residues. V was clipped by 0 bases and J by 6 bases, with 12 bases between them. For the CDR3, the DNA is TGTGCCATCAGTGAGTCCCGAGGGAATGGTCAGCCCCAGCATTTT. This gives the protein CAISESRGNGQPQHF.

The V and J genes are TRBV7-3 and TRBJ2-1, with a tentative D call TRBD2 (5 bases). Trimming removed 3 bases from V and 6 bases from J, with 9 bases in between. The CDR3 extends over 13 amino acids. Germline V gene data show CDR1 as SGHTA and CDR2 as FQGTGA. The CDR3 DNA reads TGTGCCAGCAGCTTCTCAGGAGGCAATGAGCAGTTCTTC. Its protein is CASSFSGGNEQFF.

This clonotype was counted only a few times. A read error may account for a junction end that differs from germline. The rearrangement joins TRBV18 to TRBJ1-2; tentatively, D is TRBD1 (6 bases). The CDR3 contains 13 residues. The V gene's germline CDR1 is KGHSH and CDR2 LQKENI. The CDR3 nucleotides read TGTGCCAGCTCCCCGGCCGGGAGGGGGTCCTTCAACTTC. Residues: CASSPAGRGSFNF.

Comments on this clonotype: The junction departs from the called germline gene at one end, perhaps through a read error. The chain carries TRBV2 and TRBJ2-1, with TRBD2 identical over 8 bases. Germline loops: CDR1 SNHLY, CDR2 FYNNEI. The CDR3 is 14 residues long. Here the CDR3 DNA reads TGTGCCAGCAACAACGGGGGGGAAGGCAATGAGCAGATCTTC. Translated: CASNNGGEGNEQIF.

The V and J genes are TRBV7-8 and TRBJ2-7, with 10 bases fitting TRBD2. Germline CDR1 SGHVS, CDR2 FQNEAQ. This CDR3 is built from 18 residues. Trimming took 4 bases from V and 6 from J; bases not matched to a gene: 18. The CDR3 sequence: CASSYKAILASGSGEQYF. In DNA, the CDR3 is TGTGCCAGCAGCTACAAAGCTATTTTGGCTAGCGGGAGTGGCGAGCAGTACTTC.

This clonotype showed up many times. The V call is TRBV20-1, the J call TRBJ2-7; 12 bases agree with TRBD2. J was trimmed by 6 bases and V by 5 bases; bases with no gene match: 5. Germline values: CDR1 DFQATT, CDR2 SNEGSKA (reference sequence). The CDR3 loop spans 13 amino acids. The CDR3 coding sequence is TGCAGTGCTCAGCTAGCGGGAGGGCGCGAGCAGTACTTC. This sequence encodes CSAQLAGGREQYF.

This chain connects TRBV2 to TRBJ2-5; tentatively, D is TRBD1 (5 bases). The germline V gene encodes CDR1 SNHLY and CDR2 FYNNEI. V gave up 6 bases and J gave up 2 bases, with 10 bases separating them. This CDR3 contains 13 residues. CDR3 sequence reads: CASSPGLQETQYF. CDR3 in DNA: TGTGCCAGCAGCCCAGGGCTACAAGAGACCCAGTACTTC. Full variable domain (remainder filled in from reference TRBV2 and TRBJ2-5): EPEVTQTPSHQVTQMGQEVILRCVPISNHLYFYWYRQILGQKVEFLVSFYNNEISEKSEIFDDQFSVERPDGSNFTLKIRSTKLEDSAMYFCASSPGLQETQYFGPGTRLLVL.

The rearrangement uses TRBV7-6 and TRBJ2-5, with D unclear. This CDR3 comprises 14 residues. Per the germline V gene, CDR1 is SGHVS and CDR2 is FNYEAQ. Trimming pared 2 bases from V and 0 bases from J, leaving 7 bases between. CDR3 sequence reads: CASSLPYDQETQYF. DNA of the CDR3: TGTGCCAGCAGCTTACCGTATGACCAAGAGACCCAGTACTTC.

This clonotype has a handful of counts. The chain is built from TRBV24-1 and TRBJ1-2, with D hard to call. The V gene's germline CDR1 is KGHDR and CDR2 SFDVKD. Trimming cost V 2 bases and J 8 bases, with 8 bases left between them. This CDR3 is built from 12 residues. CDR3 in amino acids: CATSDSGRGYTF. The DNA of the CDR3 is TGTGCCACCAGTGATTCTGGGCGAGGCTACACCTTC.

This clonotype has more than one count but fewer than ten. V is TRBV15 and J is TRBJ2-3; perhaps TRBD2 as D (5 bases). The V gene lost 1 base and the J gene lost 5 bases, with 13 bases spanning the gap. The CDR3 has 15 amino acids. Per germline, CDR1 LNHNV and CDR2 YYDKDF (reference sequence). DNA of the CDR3: TGTGCCACCAGCAGAGGGACTCAAGAAGGAGATACGCAGTATTTT. It yields the protein CATSRGTQEGDTQYF.

There are many counts of this clonotype. The chain recombines TRBV19 with TRBJ2-7; D may match TRBD1 or TRBD2 (5 bases each). Germline V gives CDR1 LNHDA, CDR2 SQIVND (reference sequence). V shed 5 bases and J shed 4 bases, with 18 bases lying between them. This CDR3 is 15 amino acids long. The CDR3 region is CASSLPGRRRYEQYF. The CDR3 region has the DNA TGTGCCAGTAGTTTACCGGGGCGGAGAAGATACGAGCAGTACTTC.

The chain carries TRBV15 and TRBJ1-4; 11 bases fit TRBD1. Germline V CDR1 and CDR2: LNHNV, YYDKDF (reference sequence). This CDR3 region has 16 residues. With V trimmed by 1 base and J by 6 bases, 4 bases remained unmatched. CDR3 in amino acids: CATSRGVGQGDEKLFF. CDR3 sequence (DNA): TGTGCCACCAGCAGAGGGGTGGGACAGGGGGATGAAAAACTGTTTTTT.

This clonotype has at least ten counts. The rearrangement uses TRBV7-2 and TRBJ2-1; 10 nucleotides align to TRBD2. The CDR3 length is 16 residues. From germline, CDR1 is SGHTA and CDR2 FQGNSA. Germline trimming cut 2 bases from V and 7 bases from J; bases unmatched to any gene: 8. The DNA of the CDR3 is TGTGCCAGCAGCTTATATTCTAGCGGGGGATTAAATGAGCAGTTCTTC. Protein: CASSLYSSGGLNEQFF.

This chain connects TRBV7-8 to TRBJ1-5; D ambiguous. In germline, CDR1 is SGHVS, CDR2 FQNEAQ. The CDR3 has 13 amino acids. Trimming cost V 5 bases and J 5 bases, with 10 bases left between them. This CDR3 is CASSGNGDQPQHF. The CDR3 bases are TGTGCCAGCAGCGGGAACGGGGATCAGCCCCAGCATTTT. The variable domain in full, with the rest retrieved from reference TRBV7-8 and TRBJ1-5, is GAGVSQSPRYKVAKRGQDVALRCDPISGHVSLFWYQQALGQGPEFLTYFQNEAQLDKSGLPSDRFFAERPEGSVSTLKIQRTQQEDSAVYLCASSGNGDQPQHFGDGTRLSIL.

This clonotype has at least ten counts. The chain is built from TRBV19 and TRBJ1-5; D is possibly TRBD1 (6 bases). The V gene's germline CDR1 is LNHDA and CDR2 SQIVND (reference sequence). This CDR3 comprises 17 residues. V dropped 3 bases and J dropped 0 bases, with 15 bases sitting between them. The DNA for the CDR3 is TGTGCCAGTAGTATTAGTCGGGGGCCTTATAGCAATCAGCCCCAGCATTTT. Its translation: CASSISRGPYSNQPQHF. Full variable domain (missing parts from reference TRBV19 and TRBJ1-5): DGGITQSPKYLFRKEGQNVTLSCEQNLNHDAMYWYRQDPGQGLRLIYYSQIVNDFQKGDIAEGYSVSREKKESFPLTVTSAQKNPTAFYLCASSISRGPYSNQPQHFGDGTRLSIL.

This clonotype showed up just a few times. The J gene is TRBJ2-6, the V gene TRBV2, with D perhaps TRBD1 (5 bases). The CDR3 has 13 residues. V shed 9 bases and J shed 3 bases, with 9 bases lying between them. Germline values: CDR1 SNHLY, CDR2 FYNNEI. CDR3 nucleotide sequence: TGTGCCAGTAAGGGGTATGGGGCCAACGTCCTGACTTTC. Residues: CASKGYGANVLTF.

This clonotype came up many times. The chain carries TRBV7-2 and TRBJ2-3; 12 nucleotides align to TRBD2. In germline, CDR1 is SGHTA, CDR2 FQGNSA. With V trimmed by 3 bases and J by 0 bases, 4 bases remained unmatched. The CDR3 extends over 17 amino acids. CDR3 coding DNA: TGTGCCAGCAGCTTCCGGACTAGCGGGGTCAGCACAGATACGCAGTATTTT. Its protein product is CASSFRTSGVSTDTQYF.

This clonotype was detected once. The V gene is TRBV2, the J gene TRBJ1-2; TRBD1 agrees at 9 bases. The CDR3 covers 13 residues. V shed 10 bases, J shed 3 bases, and the junction held 6 bases outside the gene matches. CDR1 is SNHLY, CDR2 FYNNEI, per germline. The CDR3 region is CAITGGLDYGYTF. CDR3 nucleotide sequence: TGTGCCATCACAGGGGGCCTGGACTATGGCTACACCTTC.

The chain couples TRBV20-1 to TRBJ2-3; 10 bases line up with TRBD2. The CDR3 contains 13 residues. Unmatched junction bases numbered 2, after V lost 6 bases and J lost 2 bases. The germline V gene encodes CDR1 DFQATT and CDR2 SNEGSKA (reference sequence). This CDR3 is CSATSGATDTQYF. CDR3 DNA: TGCAGTGCAACTAGCGGGGCCACAGATACGCAGTATTTT.

The chain combines TRBV10-1 with TRBJ2-3; tentative D call: TRBD1 (6 bases). The CDR3 runs 14 residues. Trimming pared 2 bases from V and 2 bases from J, leaving 8 bases between. The V gene's germline CDR1 is WNHNN and CDR2 SYGVQD (reference sequence). This CDR3 is CASSEGGDTDTQYF. The CDR3 DNA reads TGCGCCAGCAGTGAGGGGGGCGACACAGATACGCAGTATTTT.

The sample holds many counts of this clonotype. V usage is TRBV11-2 and J usage is TRBJ1-3; the D is unclear. Trimming took 0 bases from V and 4 from J, leaving 7 bases between them. Germline CDR1 and CDR2: SGHAT and FQNNGV. CDR3 length: 14 residues. The chain's CDR3 is CASSLEKGGNTIYF. Written as DNA, the CDR3 is TGTGCCAGCAGCTTAGAAAAGGGCGGAAACACCATATATTTT.